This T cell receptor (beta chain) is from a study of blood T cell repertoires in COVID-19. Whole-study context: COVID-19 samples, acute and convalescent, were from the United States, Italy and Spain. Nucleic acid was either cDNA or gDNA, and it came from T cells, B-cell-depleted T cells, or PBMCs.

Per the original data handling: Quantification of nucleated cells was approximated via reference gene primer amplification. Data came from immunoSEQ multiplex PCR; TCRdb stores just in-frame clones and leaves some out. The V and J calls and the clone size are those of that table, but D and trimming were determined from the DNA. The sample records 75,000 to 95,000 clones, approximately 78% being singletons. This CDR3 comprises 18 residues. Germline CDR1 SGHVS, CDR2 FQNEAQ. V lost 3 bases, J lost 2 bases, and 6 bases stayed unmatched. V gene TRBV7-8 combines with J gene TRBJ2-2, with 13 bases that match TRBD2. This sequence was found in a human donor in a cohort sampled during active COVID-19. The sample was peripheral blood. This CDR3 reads CASSLMTSGGFNTGELFF. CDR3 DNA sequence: TGTGCCAGCAGCTTGATGACTAGCGGGGGGTTCAACACCGGGGAGCTGTTTTTT. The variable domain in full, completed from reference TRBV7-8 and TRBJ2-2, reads GAGVSQSPRYKVAKRGQDVALRCDPISGHVSLFWYQQALGQGPEFLTYFQNEAQLDKSGLPSDRFFAERPEGSVSTLKIQRTQQEDSAVYLCASSLMTSGGFNTGELFFGEGSRLTVL.